Listed below are T cell receptor beta chains from one sample, sequenced in a study of T cells in Graves' hyperthyroidism and ophthalmopathy. TCRdb redid the calling of the multiplex PCR reads with MiXCR, one entry per CDR3 protein. The data show about 560,000 distinct CDR3 sequences, approximately 16% seen once. The specimen was blood. The receptors derive from a young woman with Graves' hyperthyroidism. CDR3s include the opening cysteine and the closing phenylalanine or tryptophan. D genes are given only for firm matches. Rows may omit the clone size; those that give it use once, few, many or a size class.

clone size | J gene | D gene | V gene | CDR3 protein | CDR3 DNA
- | TRBJ2-3 | - | TRBV20-1 | CSASSTGSTDTQYF | TGCAGTGCTAGTAGTACGGGTAGCACAGATACGCAGTATTTT
- | TRBJ2-7 | TRBD2 | TRBV11-3 | CASNSGVFYEQYF | TGTGCCAGCAATAGCGGGGTTTTCTACGAGCAGTACTTC
few | TRBJ1-4 | - | TRBV11-2 | CASSLSLKEKLFF | TGTGCCAGCAGCTTATCGCTGAAAGAAAAACTGTTTTTT
- | TRBJ2-1 | - | TRBV19 | CASTPRQLIYNEQFF | TGTGCCAGTACCCCCCGACAGCTTATCTACAATGAGCAGTTCTTC
- | TRBJ2-3 | - | TRBV11-1 | CASSLWAPGTDTQYF | TGTGCCAGCAGCTTATGGGCGCCGGGCACAGATACGCAGTATTTT
many | TRBJ2-1 | TRBD2 | TRBV11-3 | CASSLVAGGLHNEQFF | TGTGCCAGCAGCTTAGTAGCGGGGGGCCTCCACAATGAGCAGTTCTTC
few | TRBJ2-1 | TRBD2 | TRBV5-6 | CASSTVWDYSKNEQFF | TGTGCCAGCAGCACGGTTTGGGACTATTCGAAGAATGAGCAGTTCTTC
- | TRBJ2-2 | - | TRBV2 | CASSHAGLATGELFF | TGTGCCAGCAGCCACGCGGGGTTAGCCACCGGGGAGCTGTTTTTT
many | TRBJ2-5 | - | TRBV13 | CASSRGRQTQYF | TGTGCCAGCAGTCGAGGGCGCCAGACCCAGTACTTC
few | TRBJ2-7 | TRBD2 | TRBV6-2/TRBV6-3 | CASSYIGGSYNEQYF | TGTGCCAGCAGTTATATCGGCGGGAGTTACAACGAGCAGTACTTC
- | TRBJ1-5 | - | TRBV6-2/TRBV6-3 | CASSLQINQPQHF | TGTGCCAGCAGTCTACAGATTAATCAGCCCCAGCATTTT
- | TRBJ2-7 | - | TRBV20-1 | CSVKGARDYEQYF | TGCAGTGTTAAGGGAGCGAGGGACTACGAGCAGTACTTC
many | TRBJ1-1 | - | TRBV20-1 | CSARDSLGVSTEAFF | TGCAGTGCTAGAGATTCCCTGGGCGTTAGCACTGAAGCTTTCTTT
few | TRBJ2-1 | TRBD2 | TRBV9 | CASSVGSSGGVPLEQFF | TGTGCCAGCAGCGTAGGGAGTAGCGGGGGGGTCCCCCTTGAGCAGTTCTTC
- | TRBJ2-4 | - | TRBV7-2 | CASSKGAELNIQYF | TGTGCCAGCAGCAAAGGGGCAGAATTGAACATTCAGTACTTC
many | TRBJ2-5 | - | TRBV10-3 | CAISEEETQYF | TGTGCCATCAGTGAGGAAGAGACCCAGTACTTC
- | TRBJ2-3 | TRBD2 | TRBV4-2 | CASSLGLAGGPGTDTQYF | TGTGCCAGCAGCCTTGGACTAGCGGGAGGGCCCGGCACAGATACGCAGTATTTT
few | TRBJ1-1 | TRBD1 | TRBV5-6 | CASSLDRGPTFNTEAFF | TGTGCCAGCAGCCTCGACAGGGGGCCAACGTTCAACACTGAAGCTTTCTTT
- | TRBJ1-5 | - | TRBV18 | CASHDSSNQPQHF | TGTGCCAGCCACGACAGTTCCAATCAGCCCCAGCATTTT
many | TRBJ1-2 | - | TRBV12-3/TRBV12-4 | CASTPTRSGGYTF | TGTGCCAGCACCCCTACCCGCTCAGGAGGCTACACCTTC
few | TRBJ2-3 | TRBD2 | TRBV27 | CASSLWLAGGGSTDTQYF | TGTGCCAGCAGTTTATGGCTAGCGGGGGGGGGTAGCACAGATACGCAGTATTTT
few | TRBJ2-1 | TRBD1 | TRBV10-3 | CAIRDSAGHEQFF | TGTGCCATCCGGGACAGCGCCGGCCATGAGCAGTTCTTC
many | TRBJ1-2 | TRBD1 | TRBV12-3/TRBV12-4 | CASSPDRGGYGYTF | TGTGCCAGCAGTCCTGACAGGGGAGGCTATGGCTACACCTTC
- | TRBJ2-3 | TRBD2 | TRBV30 | CAWSKARLAGGRMSTDTQYF | TGTGCCTGGAGTAAAGCGAGACTAGCGGGAGGGAGGATGTCGACAGATACGCAGTATTTT
once | TRBJ2-7 | - | TRBV29-1 | CSVLGTGYEQYF | TGCAGCGTTTTGGGGACGGGCTACGAGCAGTACTTC
many | TRBJ2-3 | - | TRBV3-1 | CASSQEVRSNTQYF | TGTGCCAGCAGCCAAGAAGTAAGGAGTAATACGCAGTATTTT
many | TRBJ2-1 | TRBD2 | TRBV7-9 | CASSGRSSGRSYNEQFF | TGTGCCAGCAGCGGACGTTCTAGCGGGAGGTCCTACAATGAGCAGTTCTTC
many | TRBJ2-4 | - | TRBV6-5 | CASSYLSAGKRNIQYF | TGTGCCAGCAGTTACCTCTCGGCTGGAAAGAGGAACATTCAGTACTTC
- | TRBJ2-1 | - | TRBV6-2/TRBV6-3 | CASRDTVYNEQFF | TGTGCCAGCAGGGACACCGTTTACAATGAGCAGTTCTTC
many | TRBJ2-3 | - | TRBV29-1 | CSVASADPSPTDTQYF | TGCAGCGTGGCCTCAGCTGACCCCTCCCCCACAGATACGCAGTATTTT
few | TRBJ2-3 | TRBD2 | TRBV19 | CASRTTSGRTTDTQYF | TGTGCCAGTCGAACGACTAGCGGGAGGACCACAGATACGCAGTATTTT
many | TRBJ2-1 | TRBD2 | TRBV27 | CASSPGLPGQRNEQFF | TGTGCCAGCAGTCCGGGACTACCGGGGCAAAGGAATGAGCAGTTCTTC
many | TRBJ2-7 | - | TRBV28 | CASSLAVWAGTSYEQYF | TGTGCCAGCAGTTTAGCCGTCTGGGCAGGAACCTCCTACGAGCAGTACTTC
- | TRBJ1-5 | - | TRBV20-1 | CSAKAYLGGGDQPQHF | TGCAGTGCTAAAGCGTACTTGGGGGGAGGCGATCAGCCCCAGCATTTT
many | TRBJ2-7 | TRBD2 | TRBV7-2 | CASSLDRSSGRSYEQYF | TGTGCCAGCAGCTTGGACCGTTCTAGCGGGCGCTCCTACGAGCAGTACTTC
- | TRBJ1-2 | - | TRBV5-1 | CASSPGTQEKNYGYTF | TGCGCCAGCAGCCCCGGAACCCAGGAGAAGAACTATGGCTACACCTTC
- | TRBJ1-3 | TRBD1 | TRBV7-9 | CASSSLTGGISGNTIYF | TGTGCCAGCAGCTCGTTAACAGGGGGCATCTCTGGAAACACCATATATTTT
- | TRBJ2-7 | - | TRBV14 | CASSQDFGSGEQYF | TGTGCCAGCAGCCAAGATTTTGGGAGCGGGGAGCAGTACTTC
- | TRBJ1-4 | - | TRBV5-5 | CASSLDAGRTNEKLFF | TGTGCCAGCAGCTTGGACGCCGGGAGGACTAATGAAAAACTGTTTTTT
many | TRBJ1-1 | TRBD1 | TRBV6-1 | CASLRGGTVPEAFF | TGTGCCAGCCTTCGAGGAGGGACAGTCCCTGAAGCTTTCTTT
- | TRBJ1-4 | - | TRBV5-1 | CASSLDLGTNEKLFF | TGCGCCAGCAGCTTGGACCTGGGAACTAATGAAAAACTGTTTTTT
many | TRBJ2-3 | - | TRBV11-2 | CASSLGQDTQYF | TGTGCCAGCAGCTTAGGCCAAGATACGCAGTATTTT
many | TRBJ1-1 | - | TRBV27 | CASSFGTGDTEAFF | TGTGCCAGCAGTTTCGGGACTGGTGACACTGAAGCTTTCTTT